A single sample is the source of the 30 T cell receptor beta chains below, sequenced in a study of monozygotic twins with inflammatory bowel disease. Reanalyzing the 5' RACE reads, TCRdb keeps one entry per CDR3 protein, without DNA. The table counts around 100,000 distinct CDR3 sequences; around 1.9% lies in the top ten. The material sequenced was blood. The receptors were sampled from a human donor with ulcerative colitis or Crohn's disease, or a healthy co-twin of an affected twin (not recorded which).

The chain couples TRBV6-5 to TRBJ1-2. The CDR3 sequence is 12 residues long. Germline assignment: CDR1 MNHEY and CDR2 SVGAGI. This CDR3 is CASSYSGSRYTF.

This sequence joins TRBV19 and TRBJ1-2; the D call from TCRdb, TRBD1, cannot be confirmed without DNA. Germline V gene sequence: CDR1 LNHDA, CDR2 SQIVND (reference sequence). This CDR3 is 13 amino acids long. This CDR3 is CASSKPPGYGYTF. The full variable domain, its missing parts supplied by reference TRBV19 and TRBJ1-2, is DGGITQSPKYLFRKEGQNVTLSCEQNLNHDAMYWYRQDPGQGLRLIYYSQIVNDFQKGDIAEGYSVSREKKESFPLTVTSAQKNPTAFYLCASSKPPGYGYTFGSGTRLTVV.

The rearrangement links TRBV7-9 to TRBJ2-3; TCRdb's assignment of TRBD2 cannot be checked, as there is no DNA. This CDR3 is 17 amino acids long. The germline CDR1 and CDR2 sequences are SEHNR and FQNEAQ (reference sequence). The CDR3 here is CASSAPGRTRPTDTQYF.

The chain joins TRBV5-1 to TRBJ2-1; TCRdb picks TRBD1, but there is no DNA to check that call. The CDR3 sequence is 15 residues long. Germline CDR1 is SGHRS and CDR2 is YFSETQ. CDR3 loop: CASSLPGASYNEQFF. Filled out from reference TRBV5-1 and TRBJ2-1, the complete variable domain reads KAGVTQTPRYLIKTRGQQVTLSCSPISGHRSVSWYQQTPGQGLQFLFEYFSETQRNKGNFPGRFSGRQFSNSRSEMNVSTLELGDSALYLCASSLPGASYNEQFFGPGTRLTVL.

The chain recombines TRBV6-1 with TRBJ2-3; there is no DNA to check the TCRdb D call of TRBD1. The CDR3 covers 15 residues. Germline V gene lookup returns CDR1 MNHNS and CDR2 SASEGT. This CDR3 reads CASRSTGASTDTQYF.

The chain couples TRBV19 to TRBJ1-5; TCRdb returns TRBD1, unconfirmable since there is no DNA. The germline gives CDR1 LNHDA, CDR2 SQIVND (reference sequence). The CDR3 runs to 15 residues. CDR3 sequence reads: CASSMGGLNNQPQHF.

The chain couples TRBV18 to TRBJ1-1; TCRdb returns TRBD1, unconfirmable since there is no DNA. CDR1 and CDR2 from the germline V gene are KGHSH and LQKENI. The CDR3 totals 14 residues. CDR3 protein: CASSPPAGGRKAFF.

The chain couples TRBV7-8 to TRBJ1-1; absent DNA, TCRdb's TRBD1 call cannot be checked. There are 15 residues in the CDR3. The germline gives CDR1 SGHVS, CDR2 FQNEAQ. The CDR3: CASSLGPGVNTEAFF. Looking up the rest from reference TRBV7-8 and TRBJ1-1 gives the full variable domain: GAGVSQSPRYKVAKRGQDVALRCDPISGHVSLFWYQQALGQGPEFLTYFQNEAQLDKSGLPSDRFFAERPEGSVSTLKIQRTQQEDSAVYLCASSLGPGVNTEAFFGQGTRLTVV.

This rearrangement joins TRBV21-1 to TRBJ2-5; TCRdb names TRBD2, which stays unverified in the absence of DNA. TRBV21-1 is shown as a pseudogene. CDR3 length: 14 amino acids. The CDR3: CAERVGSLLETQYF.

The chain uses TRBV25-1 and TRBJ2-7; TCRdb's D call, TRBD1, is unchecked because there is no DNA. CDR3 length equals 13 residues. Germline values: CDR1 MGHDK, CDR2 SYGVNS. The CDR3 loop is CASRRDSSYEQYF.

J is TRBJ2-2 and V is TRBV18. Germline V gives CDR1 KGHSH, CDR2 LQKENI. The length of the CDR3 is 14 residues. CDR3 residues: CASSPAAGTGELFF.

The chain links TRBV2 to TRBJ2-1; TCRdb's assignment of TRBD2 cannot be checked, as there is no DNA. The CDR3 contains 14 residues. The germline V gene encodes CDR1 SNHLY and CDR2 FYNNEI. This CDR3 is CASSSGSPLNEQFF.

The rearrangement links TRBV14 to TRBJ1-4; the D gene TCRdb calls, TRBD1, cannot be checked with no DNA. The germline V gene encodes CDR1 SGHDN and CDR2 FVKESK. There are 15 residues in the CDR3. CDR3 in amino acids: CASSPRTELNEKPFF. Together with reference TRBV14 and TRBJ1-4, the CDR3 gives the full variable domain: EAGVTQFPSHSVIEKGQTVTLRCDPISGHDNLYWYRRVMGKEIKFLLHFVKESKQDESGMPNNRFLAERTGGTYSTLKVQPAELEDSGVYFCASSPRTELNEKPFFGSGTQLSVL.

The chain carries TRBV7-2 and TRBJ1-5; TCRdb calls TRBD1, which cannot be checked without DNA. The CDR3 loop spans 17 amino acids. Germline CDR1 reads SGHTA; CDR2 reads FQGNSA. The CDR3 loop is CASSPGRTGGFHQPQHF. Drawing the rest from reference TRBV7-2 and TRBJ1-5, the complete variable domain is GAGVSQSPSNKVTEKGKDVELRCDPISGHTALYWYRQSLGQGLEFLIYFQGNSAPDKSGLPSDRFSAERTGGSVSTLTIQRTQQEDSAVYLCASSPGRTGGFHQPQHFGDGTRLSIL.

The V gene is TRBV25-1, the J gene TRBJ2-1; TCRdb's D call of TRBD1 is untestable without DNA. The germline V gene has CDR1 MGHDK and CDR2 SYGVNS. CDR3 length equals 14 residues. The CDR3 spells CASSGGRGYIEQFF.

The rearrangement uses TRBV6-1 and TRBJ2-1. CDR1 and CDR2 from the germline V gene are MNHNS and SASEGT. This CDR3 is 14 amino acids long. This chain's CDR3 is CASSEKVSPREQFF.

This chain joins TRBV27 and TRBJ1-1; TCRdb names TRBD1, which stays unverified in the absence of DNA. The CDR3 sequence is 14 residues long. The V gene's germline CDR1 is MNHEY and CDR2 SMNVEV (reference sequence). The CDR3 spells CASRGTGGTTEAFF.

The gene calls are TRBV7-9 and TRBJ2-1; the TRBD2 assignment by TCRdb is unverifiable without DNA. Germline V gene lookup returns CDR1 SEHNR and CDR2 FQNEAQ (reference sequence). The CDR3 runs 15 residues. This CDR3 is CASSSIGLWGNEQFF.

V gene TRBV20-1 combines with J gene TRBJ2-3; lacking DNA, the TRBD1 call made by TCRdb goes unchecked. The CDR3 runs 14 residues. Germline loops: CDR1 DFQATT, CDR2 SNEGSKA (reference sequence). The CDR3 loop is CRPGGGYSTDTQYF.

The CDR3 reads CSASFTGSSGANVLTF. This chain joins TRBV20-1 and TRBJ2-6; the TCRdb D gene call, TRBD1, has no DNA to confirm it. Germline CDR1 DFQATT, CDR2 SNEGSKA (reference sequence). The CDR3 is 16 amino acids.

This chain connects TRBV10-3 to TRBJ2-3; as DNA is missing, the TRBD1 call by TCRdb cannot be tested. Germline V CDR1 and CDR2: ENHRY, SYGVKD. The CDR3 length is 13 residues. CDR3 sequence: CAISAAGADTQYF.

The chain recombines TRBV12-3 or TRBV12-4 with TRBJ2-5; TCRdb indicates TRBD1, and absent DNA this call remains unverified. The CDR3 has 13 residues. The CDR3 sequence is CASRTDTQETQYF.

This chain joins TRBV6-1 and TRBJ2-1; TCRdb selects TRBD2, and the lack of DNA leaves this call unchecked. The CDR3 length is 15 residues. Germline V CDR1 and CDR2: MNHNS, SASEGT. The CDR3 spells CASSPQRGGQNEQFF.

The chain employs TRBV29-1 and TRBJ2-7. Germline assignment: CDR1 SQVTM and CDR2 ANQGSEA. The CDR3 covers 14 residues. CDR3 sequence reads: CSVVVRTGRHEQYF.

This chain joins TRBV12-3 or TRBV12-4 and TRBJ1-1; TCRdb outputs TRBD1, but without DNA this stays unchecked. This CDR3 comprises 11 residues. CDR3 sequence: CASATRGVAFF.

The gene calls are TRBV7-8 and TRBJ2-7; the TCRdb D gene call, TRBD1, has no DNA to confirm it. CDR1 and CDR2 (germline): SGHVS, FQNEAQ. The length of the CDR3 is 14 residues. The CDR3 protein is CASSLALGAYEQYF.

V gene TRBV20-1 combines with J gene TRBJ2-1; TCRdb reports TRBD2, a call that lacks DNA to check it against. This CDR3 spans 14 amino acids. Germline V gene sequence: CDR1 DFQATT, CDR2 SNEGSKA (reference sequence). This CDR3 is CSASPSSGYNEQFF.

V gene TRBV4-1 combines with J gene TRBJ2-7; TCRdb's assignment of TRBD2 cannot be checked, as there is no DNA. Germline V CDR1 and CDR2: MGHRA, YSYEKL. The CDR3 totals 15 residues. The chain's CDR3 is CASSHITGLSYEQYF.

This chain connects TRBV6-1 to TRBJ1-1; TCRdb indicates TRBD1, and absent DNA this call remains unverified. This CDR3 spans 14 amino acids. Germline lookup yields CDR1 MNHNS and CDR2 SASEGT. The CDR3 region is CASRGGGRGPEAFF.

CDR3 loop: CASRFTGRQQYF. The chain couples TRBV12-3 or TRBV12-4 to TRBJ2-7; lacking DNA, the TRBD1 call made by TCRdb goes unchecked. This CDR3 has 12 residues.